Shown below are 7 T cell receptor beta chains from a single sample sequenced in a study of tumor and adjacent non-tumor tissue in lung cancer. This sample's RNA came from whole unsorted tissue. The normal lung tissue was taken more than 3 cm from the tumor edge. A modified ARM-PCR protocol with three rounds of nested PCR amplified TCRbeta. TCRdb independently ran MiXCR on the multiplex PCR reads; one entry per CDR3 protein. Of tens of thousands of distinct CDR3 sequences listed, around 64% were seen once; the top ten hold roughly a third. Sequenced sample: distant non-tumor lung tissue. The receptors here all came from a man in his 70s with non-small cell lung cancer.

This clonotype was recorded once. The CDR3 sequence is CSIVYGAGVHTF. DNA of the CDR3: TGCAGCATTGTATATGGGGCAGGGGTCCACACCTTC. The chain is built from TRBV29-1 and TRBJ1-2, with TRBD1 as a possible D gene (6 bases). V lost 8 bases and J lost 12, with 22 bases in between. Germline CDR1 SQVTM, CDR2 ANQGSEA. The CDR3 totals 12 residues.

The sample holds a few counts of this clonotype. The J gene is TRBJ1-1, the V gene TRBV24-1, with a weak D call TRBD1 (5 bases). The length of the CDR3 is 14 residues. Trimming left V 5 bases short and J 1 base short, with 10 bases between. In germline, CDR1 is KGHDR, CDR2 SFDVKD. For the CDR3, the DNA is TGTGCCACCAGTGCTGCAGGGAGGAACACTGAAGCTTTCTTT. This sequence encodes CATSAAGRNTEAFF.

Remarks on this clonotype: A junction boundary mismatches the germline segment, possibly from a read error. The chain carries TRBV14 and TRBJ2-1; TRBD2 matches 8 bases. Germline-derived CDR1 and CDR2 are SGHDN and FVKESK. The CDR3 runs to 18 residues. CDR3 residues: CANSQESRLLAEKNEQFF. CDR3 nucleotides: TGTGCCAACAGCCAAGAATCTCGGCTACTAGCGGAAAAAAATGAGCAGTTCTTC.

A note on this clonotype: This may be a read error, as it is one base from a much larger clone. The CDR3 nucleotides read TGTGCCAGCACCAGGTCACTGACTAGCACAGATACGCAGCATTTT. Its translation is CASTRSLTSTDTQHF. The chain joins TRBV6-1 to TRBJ2-3; the D is unclear. TRBJ1-5 matches the DNA end more closely, so the J call is doubtful. Germline V CDR1 and CDR2: MNHNS, SASEGT. The CDR3 length is 15 residues.

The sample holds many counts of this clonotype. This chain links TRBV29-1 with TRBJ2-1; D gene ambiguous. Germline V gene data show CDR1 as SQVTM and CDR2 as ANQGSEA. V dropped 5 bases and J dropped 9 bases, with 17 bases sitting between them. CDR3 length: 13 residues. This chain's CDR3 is CSVTQVSAREQFF. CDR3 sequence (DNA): TGCAGCGTTACGCAGGTCAGCGCCCGTGAGCAGTTCTTC.

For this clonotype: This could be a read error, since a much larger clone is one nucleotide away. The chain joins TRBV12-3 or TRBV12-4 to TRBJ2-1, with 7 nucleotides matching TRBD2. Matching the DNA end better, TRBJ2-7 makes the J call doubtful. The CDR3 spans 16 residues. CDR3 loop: CASSLALIGRVNEQYF. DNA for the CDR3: TGTGCCAGCAGTTTAGCGCTAATAGGGAGGGTCAATGAGCAGTACTTC.

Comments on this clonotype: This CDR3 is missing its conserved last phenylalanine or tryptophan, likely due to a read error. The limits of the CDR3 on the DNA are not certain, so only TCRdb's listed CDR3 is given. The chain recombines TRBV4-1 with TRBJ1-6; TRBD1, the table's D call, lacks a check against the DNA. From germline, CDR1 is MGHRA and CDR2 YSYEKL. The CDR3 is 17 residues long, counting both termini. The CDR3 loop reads CASSFETDSSYNSPFHY.